The 17 T cell receptor beta chains reported below all come from one sample, sequenced in a study of T cells in Graves' hyperthyroidism and ophthalmopathy. Template material for amplifying TCR beta CDR3 regions consisted of RNA transcripts. HTBI primers were the set used in a first-round RT-PCR of the TCR CDR3. Via MiXCR, TCRdb re-called the multiplex PCR reads, giving one row per CDR3 protein. The table has approximately 600,000 distinct CDR3 sequences, around 15% seen once. Sequences were obtained from blood. Every receptor here comes from a woman aged 30 to 39 with Graves' hyperthyroidism.

This clonotype showed up many times. V gene TRBV28 combines with J gene TRBJ2-7; no definite D call. The V end was cut by 5 bases, the J end by 2 bases, with 10 bases between. CDR1 is MDHEN and CDR2 is SYDVKM in the germline V gene. This CDR3 is 13 amino acids long. The CDR3, as DNA: TGTGCCAGCAGTCTCGTTCCGACCTACGAGCAGTACTTC. Its protein product is CASSLVPTYEQYF. Together with reference TRBV28 and TRBJ2-7, the CDR3 gives the full variable domain: DVKVTQSSRYLVKRTGEKVFLECVQDMDHENMFWYRQDPGLGLRLIYFSYDVKMKEKGDIPEGYSVSREKKERFSLILESASTNQTSMYLCASSLVPTYEQYFGPGTRLTVT.

This clonotype was counted at least ten times. The V gene is TRBV7-9, the J gene TRBJ2-1; 10 bases map to TRBD2. The germline V gene encodes CDR1 SEHNR and CDR2 FQNEAQ (reference sequence). V lost 1 base, J lost 5 bases, and 17 bases stayed unmatched. The CDR3 consists of 20 residues. DNA of the CDR3: TGTGCCAGCAGCTTAGGGTCACAGCGGGAGGGCCGATTGAGAAACAATGAGCAGTTCTTC. It specifies CASSLGSQREGRLRNNEQFF. The whole variable domain, remainder taken from reference TRBV7-9 and TRBJ2-1, is DTGVSQNPRHKITKRGQNVTFRCDPISEHNRLYWYRQTLGQGPEFLTYFQNEAQLEKSRLLSDRFSAERPKGSFSTLEIQRTEQGDSAMYLCASSLGSQREGRLRNNEQFFGPGTRLTVL.

This chain uses TRBV30 with TRBJ1-5; possible D gene TRBD1, 5 bases. Trimming stripped 2 bases from V and 6 bases from J, with 11 bases between. Per the germline V gene, CDR1 is GTSNPN and CDR2 is SVGIG (reference sequence). The CDR3 has 13 amino acids. Here the CDR3 reads CAWSTGGVQPQHF. The CDR3 DNA sequence: TGTGCCTGGAGTACGGGGGGGGTTCAGCCCCAGCATTTT.

This clonotype came up many times. V usage is TRBV28 and J usage is TRBJ1-1; D is unclear. The CDR3 contains 12 residues. V was cut by 4 bases and J by 7 bases, with 10 bases left in between. Germline V lookup: CDR1 MDHEN, CDR2 SYDVKM. CDR3 amino acids: CASSYLSFEAFF. DNA of the CDR3: TGTGCCAGCAGTTACTTGTCGTTTGAAGCTTTCTTT.

This clonotype was observed a handful of times. The gene calls are TRBV6-2 or TRBV6-3 and TRBJ2-1; the D call may be TRBD1 or TRBD2 (6 bases each). The germline CDR1 and CDR2 sequences are MNHEY and SVGEGT. V lost 2 bases and J 4 bases, leaving 18 bases between the germline ends. CDR3 length equals 17 residues. The CDR3 is CASSYPPVTRGYNEQFF. The CDR3 nucleotides are TGTGCCAGCAGTTACCCCCCCGTGACTAGGGGGTACAATGAGCAGTTCTTC.

Turning to this clonotype: Given a much more abundant clone one base away, this may be a read error. Without the conserved terminal phenylalanine or tryptophan, this CDR3 likely stems from a read error. The V gene is TRBV11-2, the J gene TRBJ2-7; TRBD2 aligns across 8 bases. The J segment lost 3 bases and the V segment lost 6 bases, leaving 7 bases of the junction unmatched. The CDR3 is 14 amino acids. Germline lookup yields CDR1 SGHAT and CDR2 FQNNGV. The CDR3 spells CASRPTGGRYEQYL. The CDR3 DNA is TGTGCCAGCAGGCCGACGGGAGGGCGCTACGAGCAGTACCTC.

This clonotype was recorded at least ten times. The CDR3 loop reads CASSGVSNYGYTF. As DNA, the CDR3 is TGTGCCAGCAGCGGGGTCTCGAACTATGGCTACACCTTC. V gene TRBV9 combines with J gene TRBJ1-2; D not certain. V lost 3 bases and J lost 2, with 8 bases in between. The CDR3 spans 13 residues. The germline V gene encodes CDR1 SGDLS and CDR2 YYNGEE.

Only a few counts were recorded for this clonotype. The V gene is TRBV9, the J gene TRBJ2-3; weak D call: TRBD2 (5 bases). The germline gives CDR1 SGDLS, CDR2 YYNGEE. V lost 0 bases and J lost 2, with 13 bases in between. CDR3 length: 16 residues. The DNA for the CDR3 is TGTGCCAGCAGCGTAGAAGCTAGCATAGACACAGATACGCAGTATTTT. Its translation: CASSVEASIDTDTQYF.

The chain combines TRBV4-1 with TRBJ2-5, with D unresolved. The CDR3 consists of 15 residues. Trimming took 0 bases from V and 2 from J, leaving 10 bases between them. Looked up from germline, CDR1 is MGHRA and CDR2 is YSYEKL. CDR3 region: CASSQDRAVQETQYF. CDR3 bases: TGCGCCAGCAGCCAAGATCGGGCGGTTCAAGAGACCCAGTACTTC.

V gene TRBV5-6 combines with J gene TRBJ2-5; 12 bases map to TRBD2. Trimming cost V 2 bases and J 4 bases; bases outside gene matches: 3. Germline lookup yields CDR1 SGHDT and CDR2 YYEEEE. The CDR3 totals 15 residues. The CDR3 bases are TGTGCCAGCAGCTTTGGACTAGCGGGACGAGAGACCCAGTACTTC. As protein: CASSFGLAGRETQYF.

This rearrangement joins TRBV7-2 to TRBJ2-5; D is undetermined. Trimming cost V 4 bases and J 0 bases, with 12 bases left between them. Germline lookup yields CDR1 SGHTA and CDR2 FQGNSA. The CDR3 is 15 residues long. The CDR3 region is CASSWSGQDQETQYF. As DNA, the CDR3 is TGTGCCAGCAGCTGGAGTGGGCAGGACCAAGAGACCCAGTACTTC. Looking up the rest from reference TRBV7-2 and TRBJ2-5 gives the full variable domain: GAGVSQSPSNKVTEKGKDVELRCDPISGHTALYWYRQSLGQGLEFLIYFQGNSAPDKSGLPSDRFSAERTGGSVSTLTIQRTQQEDSAVYLCASSWSGQDQETQYFGPGTRLLVL.

This clonotype appeared a single time. The chain is built from TRBV10-2 and TRBJ1-6, with D tentatively TRBD1 (5 bases). The CDR3 covers 12 residues. V was clipped by 2 bases and J by 10 bases, with 6 bases between them. The germline gives CDR1 WSHSY, CDR2 SAAADI. The CDR3 region is CASSEEGSPLHF. The CDR3 nucleotides read TGCGCCAGCAGTGAGGAGGGGTCACCCCTCCACTTT.

This clonotype was detected ten times or more. The CDR3 here is CASSPPGPRDYTQYF. The CDR3 DNA reads as TGTGCCAGCAGCCCCCCGGGACCGCGTGATTATACGCAGTATTTT. The chain joins TRBV28 to TRBJ2-3, with D possibly called TRBD1 or TRBD2 (5 bases each). The V and J ends lost 6 bases and 7 bases respectively, with 20 bases between them. CDR1 and CDR2 (germline): MDHEN, SYDVKM. There are 15 residues in the CDR3.

This clonotype has ten or more counts. The rearrangement links TRBV28 to TRBJ1-2, with 9 bases matching TRBD1. V lost 3 bases, J lost 5 bases, and 7 bases stayed unmatched. Germline V gene data show CDR1 as MDHEN and CDR2 as SYDVKM. The CDR3 is made up of 15 amino acids. The DNA of the CDR3 is TGTGCCAGCAGTTTGGGACAGGGAGCCTCATATGGCTACACCTTC. Its protein product is CASSLGQGASYGYTF.

The V gene is TRBV20-1, the J gene TRBJ2-5; D is perhaps TRBD2 (7 bases). V was clipped by 5 bases and J by 6 bases, with 19 bases between them. The CDR3 sequence is 14 residues long. Germline assignment: CDR1 DFQATT and CDR2 SNEGSKA (reference sequence). The CDR3 region has the DNA TGCAGTGCTTTTTGGGGGGGGGGGCATAAGACCCAGTACTTC. Translating it yields CSAFWGGGHKTQYF.

The chain recombines TRBV19 with TRBJ1-1; no clear D. CDR3 size: 13 residues. V lost 1 base to trimming and J lost 0 bases, with 3 bases between them. Per germline, CDR1 LNHDA and CDR2 SQIVND (reference sequence). The CDR3 loop is CASSIGMNTEAFF. The CDR3, as DNA: TGTGCCAGTAGTATAGGAATGAACACTGAAGCTTTCTTT.

This clonotype was counted at least ten times. This chain uses TRBV30 with TRBJ1-1; TRBD1 might be the D (6 bases). The CDR3 length is 15 residues. Trimming took 4 bases from V and 2 from J, leaving 17 bases between them. Per germline, CDR1 GTSNPN and CDR2 SVGIG (reference sequence). As DNA, the CDR3 is TGTGCCTGGATCGGGTCGTACAGGGTAAACACTGAAGCTTTCTTT. Its translation is CAWIGSYRVNTEAFF.